The sequence of this T cell receptor beta chain was determined in a study of T cells after somatic rescue of genetic block. Method: immunoSEQ multiplex PCR; TCRdb's copy keeps in-frame clones and lacks some. The sample records around 15,000 clones, around 70% being singletons. Looked up from germline, CDR1 is SGHAT and CDR2 is FQNNGV. The CDR3 has 13 residues. V lost 4 bases, J lost 6 bases, and 2 bases stayed unmatched. The rearrangement uses TRBV11-2 and TRBJ1-5; 8 bases agree with TRBD1. This receptor was taken from a man aged 18 to 35. Sequenced material: peripheral blood mononuclear cells (PBMCs). The CDR3 bases are TGTGCCAGCAGCTCGGACAGGGCTCAGCCCCAGCATTTT. Protein: CASSSDRAQPQHF. The entire variable domain, with the rest obtained from reference TRBV11-2 and TRBJ1-5, is as follows: EAGVAQSPRYKIIEKRQSVAFWCNPISGHATLYWYQQILGQGPKLLIQFQNNGVVDDSQLPKDRFSAERLKGVDSTLKIQPAKLEDSAVYLCASSSDRAQPQHFGDGTRLSIL.